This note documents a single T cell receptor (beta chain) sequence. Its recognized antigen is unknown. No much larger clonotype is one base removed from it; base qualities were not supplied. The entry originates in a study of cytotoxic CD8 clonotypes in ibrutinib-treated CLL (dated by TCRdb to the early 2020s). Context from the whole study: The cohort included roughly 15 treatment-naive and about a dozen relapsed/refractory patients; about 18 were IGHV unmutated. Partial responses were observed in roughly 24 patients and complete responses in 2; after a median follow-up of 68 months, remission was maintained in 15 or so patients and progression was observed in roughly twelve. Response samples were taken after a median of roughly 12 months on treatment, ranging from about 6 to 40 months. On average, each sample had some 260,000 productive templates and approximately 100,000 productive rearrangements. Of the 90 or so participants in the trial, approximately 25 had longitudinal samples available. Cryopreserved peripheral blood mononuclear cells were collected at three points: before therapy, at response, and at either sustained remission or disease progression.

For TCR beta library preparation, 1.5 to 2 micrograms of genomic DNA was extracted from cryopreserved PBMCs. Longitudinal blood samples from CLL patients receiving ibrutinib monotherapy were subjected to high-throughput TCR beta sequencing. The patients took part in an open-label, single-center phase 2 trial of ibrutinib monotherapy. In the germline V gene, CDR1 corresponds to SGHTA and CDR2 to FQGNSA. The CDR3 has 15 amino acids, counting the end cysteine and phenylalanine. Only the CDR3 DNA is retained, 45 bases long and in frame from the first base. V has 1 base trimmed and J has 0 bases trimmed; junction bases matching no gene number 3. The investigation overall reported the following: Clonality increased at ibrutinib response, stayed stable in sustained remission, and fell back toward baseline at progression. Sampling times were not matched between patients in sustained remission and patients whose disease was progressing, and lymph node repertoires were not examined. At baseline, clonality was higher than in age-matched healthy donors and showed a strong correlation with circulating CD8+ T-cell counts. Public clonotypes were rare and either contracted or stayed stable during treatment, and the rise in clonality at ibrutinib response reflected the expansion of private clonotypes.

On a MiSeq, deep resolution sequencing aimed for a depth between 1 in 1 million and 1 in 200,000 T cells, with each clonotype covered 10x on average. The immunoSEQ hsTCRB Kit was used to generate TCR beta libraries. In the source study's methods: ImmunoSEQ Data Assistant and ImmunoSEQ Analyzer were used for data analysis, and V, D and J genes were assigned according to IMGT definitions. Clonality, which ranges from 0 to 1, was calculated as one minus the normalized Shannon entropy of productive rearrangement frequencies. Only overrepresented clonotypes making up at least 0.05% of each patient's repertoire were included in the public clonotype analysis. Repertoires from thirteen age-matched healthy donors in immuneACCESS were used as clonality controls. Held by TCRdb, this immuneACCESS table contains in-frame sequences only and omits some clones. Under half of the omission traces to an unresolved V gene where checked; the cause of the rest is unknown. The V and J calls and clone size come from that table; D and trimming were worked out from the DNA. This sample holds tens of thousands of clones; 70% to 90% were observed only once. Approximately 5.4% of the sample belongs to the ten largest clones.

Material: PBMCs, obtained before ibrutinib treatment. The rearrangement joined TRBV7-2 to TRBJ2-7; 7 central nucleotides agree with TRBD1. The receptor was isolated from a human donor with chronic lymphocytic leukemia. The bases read TGTGCCAGCAGCTTAGAAGGGGGCCGCTCCTACGAGCAGTACTTC. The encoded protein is CASSLEGGRSYEQYF.